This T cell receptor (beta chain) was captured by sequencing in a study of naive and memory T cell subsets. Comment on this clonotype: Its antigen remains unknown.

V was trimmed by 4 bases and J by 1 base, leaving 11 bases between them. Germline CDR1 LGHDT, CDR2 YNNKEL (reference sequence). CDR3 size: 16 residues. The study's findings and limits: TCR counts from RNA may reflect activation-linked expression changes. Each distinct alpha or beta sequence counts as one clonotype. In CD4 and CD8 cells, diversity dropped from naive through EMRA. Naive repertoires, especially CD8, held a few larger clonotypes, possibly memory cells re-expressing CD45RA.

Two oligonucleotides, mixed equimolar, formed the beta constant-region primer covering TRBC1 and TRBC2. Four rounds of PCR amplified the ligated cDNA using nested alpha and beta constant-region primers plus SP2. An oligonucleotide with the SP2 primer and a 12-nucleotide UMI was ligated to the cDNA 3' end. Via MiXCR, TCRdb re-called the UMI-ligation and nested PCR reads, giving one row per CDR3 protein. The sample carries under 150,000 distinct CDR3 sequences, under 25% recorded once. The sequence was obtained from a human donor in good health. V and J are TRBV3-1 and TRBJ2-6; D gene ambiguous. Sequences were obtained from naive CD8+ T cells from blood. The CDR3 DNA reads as TGTGCCAGCAGCCCGACATTAGAATCTGGGGCCAACGTCCTGACTTTC. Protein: CASSPTLESGANVLTF.